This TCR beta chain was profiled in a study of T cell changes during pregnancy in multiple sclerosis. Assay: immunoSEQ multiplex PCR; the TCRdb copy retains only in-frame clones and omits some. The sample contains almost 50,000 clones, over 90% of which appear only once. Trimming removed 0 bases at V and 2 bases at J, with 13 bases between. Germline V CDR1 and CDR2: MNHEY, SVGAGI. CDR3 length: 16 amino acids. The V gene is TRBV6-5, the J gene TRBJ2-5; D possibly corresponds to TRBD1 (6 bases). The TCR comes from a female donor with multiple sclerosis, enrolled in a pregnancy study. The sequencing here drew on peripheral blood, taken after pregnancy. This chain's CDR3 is CASSYSDSTEQETQYF. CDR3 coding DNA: TGTGCCAGCAGTTACTCGGACAGTACTGAACAAGAGACCCAGTACTTC.